What follows is one TCR beta chain and its context. The sample originates from a study of blood T cell repertoires in COVID-19. Overall study: COVID-19 samples from acute and convalescent phases originated in the United States, Italy and Spain.

Profiling relied on immunoSEQ multiplex PCR, and the TCRdb table lists in-frame clones only, not all of them. The sample shows roughly 500,000 clones, approximately 85% of them seen only once. The germline V gene encodes CDR1 LNHDA and CDR2 SQIVND (reference sequence). V lost 10 bases and J 0 bases, leaving 7 bases between the germline ends. The CDR3 spans 12 residues. The rearrangement links TRBV19 to TRBJ2-1, with unresolved D. The sequenced sample was peripheral blood. The TCR was taken from a human donor in a cohort sampled during active COVID-19. The CDR3 spells CATVSSYNEQFF. CDR3 DNA sequence: TGTGCCACCGTGTCCTCCTACAATGAGCAGTTCTTC.